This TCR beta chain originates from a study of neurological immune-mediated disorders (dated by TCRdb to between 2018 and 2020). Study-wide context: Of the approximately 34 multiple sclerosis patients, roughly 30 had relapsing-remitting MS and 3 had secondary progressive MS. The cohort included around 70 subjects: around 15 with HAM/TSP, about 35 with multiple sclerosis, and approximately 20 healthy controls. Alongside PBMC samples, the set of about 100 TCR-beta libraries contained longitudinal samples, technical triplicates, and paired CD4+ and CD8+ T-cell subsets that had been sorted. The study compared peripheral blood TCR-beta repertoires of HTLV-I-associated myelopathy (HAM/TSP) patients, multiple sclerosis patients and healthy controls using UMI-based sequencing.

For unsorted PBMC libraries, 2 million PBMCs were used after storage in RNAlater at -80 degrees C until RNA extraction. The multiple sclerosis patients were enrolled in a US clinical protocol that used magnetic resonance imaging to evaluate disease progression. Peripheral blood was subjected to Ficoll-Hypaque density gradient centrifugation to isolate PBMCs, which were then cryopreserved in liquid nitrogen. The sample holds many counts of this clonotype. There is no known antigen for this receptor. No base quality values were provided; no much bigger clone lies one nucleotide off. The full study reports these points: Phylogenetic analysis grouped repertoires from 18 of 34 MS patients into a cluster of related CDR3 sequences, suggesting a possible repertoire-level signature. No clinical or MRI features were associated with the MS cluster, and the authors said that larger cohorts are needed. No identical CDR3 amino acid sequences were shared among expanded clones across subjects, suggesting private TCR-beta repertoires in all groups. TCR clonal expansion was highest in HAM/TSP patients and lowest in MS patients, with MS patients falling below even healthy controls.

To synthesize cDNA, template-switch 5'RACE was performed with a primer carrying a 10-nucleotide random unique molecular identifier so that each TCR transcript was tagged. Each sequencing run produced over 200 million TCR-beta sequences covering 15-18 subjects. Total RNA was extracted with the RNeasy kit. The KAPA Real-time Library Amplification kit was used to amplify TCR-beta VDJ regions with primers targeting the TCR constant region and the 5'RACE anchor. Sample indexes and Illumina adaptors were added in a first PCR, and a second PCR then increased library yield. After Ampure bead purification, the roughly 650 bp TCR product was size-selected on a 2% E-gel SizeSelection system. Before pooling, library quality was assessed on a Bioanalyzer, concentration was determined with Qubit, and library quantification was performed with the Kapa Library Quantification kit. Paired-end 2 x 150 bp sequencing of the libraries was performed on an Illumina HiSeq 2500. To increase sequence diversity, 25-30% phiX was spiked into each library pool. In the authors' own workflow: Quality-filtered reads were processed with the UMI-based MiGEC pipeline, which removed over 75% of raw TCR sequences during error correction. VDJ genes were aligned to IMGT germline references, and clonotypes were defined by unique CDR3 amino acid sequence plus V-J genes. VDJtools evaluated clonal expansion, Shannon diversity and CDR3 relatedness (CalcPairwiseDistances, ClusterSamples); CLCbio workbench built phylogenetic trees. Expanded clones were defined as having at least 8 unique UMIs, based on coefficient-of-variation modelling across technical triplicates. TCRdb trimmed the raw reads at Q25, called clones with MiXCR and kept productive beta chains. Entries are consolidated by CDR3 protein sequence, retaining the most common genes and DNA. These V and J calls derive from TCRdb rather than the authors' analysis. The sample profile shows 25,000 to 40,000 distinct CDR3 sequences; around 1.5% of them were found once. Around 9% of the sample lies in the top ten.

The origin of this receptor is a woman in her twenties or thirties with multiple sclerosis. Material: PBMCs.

The CDR3 has the sequence CASSFRTGAEKLFF. The bases are TGTGCCAGCAGTTTCAGGACAGGGGCTGAAAAACTGTTTTTT. The rearranged segments are TRBV12-3 or TRBV12-4 and TRBJ1-4, with 9 central nucleotides matching TRBD1. Germline trimming amounts to 3 bases on V and 7 bases on J, with 3 as the count of junction bases outside the gene matches. The CDR3 covers 14 residues, taking in both the cysteine and the phenylalanine. CDR3 DNA only is kept here, 42 bases in frame from base 1.